This section outlines one T cell receptor (beta chain) sequence together with its context. Its target is unknown. This entry is derived from a study of beta chain features in type 1 diabetes. Sequencing targeted expressed TCRB transcripts, as all isolated RNA had been reverse transcribed. Clones were sequenced by immunoSEQ multiplex PCR, and TCRdb holds only the in-frame ones, with some missing. The sample lists a few hundred thousand clones, 16% occurring once. A single heparinised draw of approximately 0.12 L on average was taken per donor. Regarding the study as a whole: Junctions at VDJ sites from type 1 diabetes patients had fewer insertions and more deletions. Moderate but significant shortening of TCRB CDR3s was recorded in all four CD4+ subsets from Type 1 diabetes patients.

The V and J ends lost 5 bases and 2 bases, in that order; junction bases with no gene match: 3. This CDR3 has 14 amino acids. The germline gives CDR1 SGHTA, CDR2 FQGNSA. The material sequenced was naive CD4+ T cells from blood. This chain links TRBV7-2 with TRBJ2-1; 7 positions match TRBD2. The origin of this receptor is a man aged 30 to 39 with type 1 diabetes. In DNA, the CDR3 is TGTGCCAGCAGCATCCGGGGGGCCTACAATGAGCAGTTCTTC. This sequence encodes CASSIRGAYNEQFF.